This passage covers 20 T cell receptor beta chains from one sample sequenced in a study of CD8 T cells in ankylosing spondylitis. Regarding the study as a whole: Seemingly characteristic of ankylosing spondylitis blood was a TCR beta motif consisting of under 10 highly homologous variants.

No cognate antigen is known for these TCRs. One entry per CDR3 protein, called by TCRdb with MiXCR from the 5' RACE reads. The data show 390,000 or so distinct CDR3 sequences, with approximately 20% seen just once and around 16% held by the top ten. The sample was blood, either unsorted or a sorted T cell fraction (not recorded which). These receptor sequences come from a male donor with ankylosing spondylitis.

The V call is TRBV28, the J call TRBJ2-7; 10 bases match TRBD1. The CDR3 sequence is 14 residues long. Trimming at V came to 2 bases and at J to 4 bases, leaving 2 bases not matched to a gene. Germline V gene sequence: CDR1 MDHEN, CDR2 SYDVKM. CDR3 residues: CASSLRDRGYEQYF. The DNA of the CDR3 is TGTGCCAGCAGTTTAAGGGACAGGGGTTACGAGCAGTACTTC.

V gene TRBV20-1 combines with J gene TRBJ2-1, with TRBD1 matching 9 bases. From germline, CDR1 is DFQATT and CDR2 SNEGSKA (reference sequence). Trimming cost V 6 bases and J 12 bases; bases outside gene matches: 6. This CDR3 has 11 residues. The CDR3 protein is CSATGTGRQFF. The DNA of the CDR3 is TGCAGTGCAACCGGGACAGGGAGGCAGTTCTTC.

This clonotype has only one observation. This chain uses TRBV12-3 or TRBV12-4 with TRBJ2-5; D uncertain. The CDR3 length is 14 residues. Trimming cost V 2 bases and J 5 bases, with 12 bases left between them. The CDR3 reads CASSLSRQGETQYF. Written as DNA, the CDR3 is TGTGCCAGCAGTTTATCGCGTCAAGGGGAGACCCAGTACTTC.

The sample holds many counts of this clonotype. The rearrangement joins TRBV5-6 to TRBJ2-1, with 9 bases lining up with TRBD2. CDR1 and CDR2 (germline): SGHDT, YYEEEE. The CDR3 sequence is 15 residues long. Unmatched junction bases numbered 5, after V lost 4 bases and J lost 3 bases. CDR3 DNA sequence: TGTGCCAGCAGCAAGACTAGCGGAGGCTACAATGAGCAGTTCTTC. Protein product: CASSKTSGGYNEQFF.

The chain employs TRBV20-1 and TRBJ1-2; 7 bases agree with TRBD1. Per the germline V gene, CDR1 is DFQATT and CDR2 is SNEGSKA (reference sequence). V dropped 6 bases and J dropped 2; count of bases not matched to a gene: 12. CDR3 length: 15 amino acids. Here the CDR3 reads CSAPPRGRGNYGYTF. For the CDR3, the DNA is TGCAGTGCGCCCCCGCGGGGCAGGGGGAACTATGGCTACACCTTC.

The gene calls are TRBV7-2 and TRBJ1-2; 9 nucleotides align to TRBD1. In germline, CDR1 is SGHTA, CDR2 FQGNSA. Trimming removed 3 bases from V and 8 bases from J; junction bases left unmatched: 7. This CDR3 region has 14 residues. The CDR3, as DNA: TGTGCCAGCAGCTTTGACAGGGGGAGCGTCGGCTACACCTTC. This sequence encodes CASSFDRGSVGYTF. Filled out from reference TRBV7-2 and TRBJ1-2, the complete variable domain reads GAGVSQSPSNKVTEKGKDVELRCDPISGHTALYWYRQSLGQGLEFLIYFQGNSAPDKSGLPSDRFSAERTGGSVSTLTIQRTQQEDSAVYLCASSFDRGSVGYTFGSGTRLTVV.

The V call is TRBV20-1, the J call TRBJ2-3; tentatively, D is TRBD2 (6 bases). The CDR3 totals 13 residues. Deletions cut 6 bases from V and 7 bases from J, with 17 bases between. The germline CDR1 and CDR2 sequences are DFQATT and SNEGSKA (reference sequence). DNA for the CDR3: TGCAGTGCCGGAGGGGCTTTTGTAAATACGCAGTATTTT. Its translation is CSAGGAFVNTQYF.

The chain joins TRBV9 to TRBJ2-3; 9 bases agree with TRBD2. V trimming: 4 bases; J trimming: 0 bases; junction bases outside the gene matches: 3. This CDR3 is 15 amino acids long. CDR1 and CDR2 (germline): SGDLS, YYNGEE. As DNA, the CDR3 is TGTGCCAGCAGCAGGCGGGAGGGGAGCACAGATACGCAGTATTTT. It codes for CASSRREGSTDTQYF. Variable domain in full (rest from reference TRBV9 and TRBJ2-3): DSGVTQTPKHLITATGQRVTLRCSPRSGDLSVYWYQQSLDQGLQFLIQYYNGEERAKGNILERFSAQQFPDLHSELNLSSLELGDSALYFCASSRREGSTDTQYFGPGTRLTVL.

The chain joins TRBV20-1 to TRBJ2-3, with TRBD2 identical over 8 bases. Germline V gene lookup returns CDR1 DFQATT and CDR2 SNEGSKA (reference sequence). V was pared by 1 base and J by 2 bases, with 5 bases of the junction left unmatched. CDR3 length equals 15 residues. CDR3 protein: CSARAIAGFTDTQYF. Written as DNA, the CDR3 is TGCAGTGCTAGAGCGATAGCGGGGTTCACAGATACGCAGTATTTT.

V usage is TRBV5-3 and J usage is TRBJ2-1; 8 bases match TRBD1. TRBV5-3 is classed as an ORF, of uncertain function. The CDR3 length is 14 residues. V was clipped by 8 bases and J by 6 bases; unmatched bases: 10. DNA for the CDR3: TGTGCCAGGGGCCCTGGACAGGGTAGCAATGAGCAGTTCTTC. Encoded protein: CARGPGQGSNEQFF.

This clonotype was picked up a small number of times. The chain's CDR3 is CASSLARGDQPQHF. CDR3 DNA: TGTGCCAGCAGCTTAGCCAGGGGGGATCAGCCCCAGCATTTT. The J gene is TRBJ1-5, the V gene TRBV7-2; 7 bases match TRBD1. CDR1 and CDR2 (germline): SGHTA, FQGNSA. The CDR3 sequence is 14 residues long. V gave up 0 bases and J gave up 5 bases; unmatched junction bases: 1.

This clonotype has a count of ten or more. J is TRBJ1-3 and V is TRBV7-3; a weak D match, TRBD1 (5 bases). CDR1 is SGHTA, CDR2 FQGTGA, per germline. V was trimmed by 5 bases and J by 3 bases, leaving 8 bases between them. CDR3 length: 13 amino acids. CDR3 residues: CASSQGFGNTIYF. DNA for the CDR3: TGTGCCAGCAGCCAGGGTTTTGGAAACACCATATATTTT. Complete variable domain (other parts from reference TRBV7-3 and TRBJ1-3): GAGVSQTPSNKVTEKGKYVELRCDPISGHTALYWYRQSLGQGPEFLIYFQGTGAADDSGLPNDRFFAVRPEGSVSTLKIQRTERGDSAVYLCASSQGFGNTIYFGEGSWLTVV.

This clonotype was seen a handful of times. The V call is TRBV7-2, the J call TRBJ2-7, with unresolved D. V dropped 2 bases and J dropped 5 bases, with 7 bases sitting between them. Germline CDR1 reads SGHTA; CDR2 reads FQGNSA. The CDR3 sequence is 12 residues long. The CDR3 DNA reads as TGTGCCAGCAGCTTAATAAGGGACGAGCAGTACTTC. This codes for CASSLIRDEQYF.

The chain links TRBV9 to TRBJ2-2, with D perhaps given as TRBD1 or TRBD2 (5 bases each). This CDR3 is 19 amino acids long. Trimming took 4 bases from V and 0 from J, leaving 22 bases between them. Germline assignment: CDR1 SGDLS and CDR2 YYNGEE. The CDR3 sequence is CASSPGSGLSKPNTGELFF. The CDR3 nucleotides read TGTGCCAGCAGCCCAGGGAGTGGGCTCTCGAAACCGAACACCGGGGAGCTGTTTTTT.

This clonotype occurred a few times. The chain recombines TRBV5-1 with TRBJ2-1; D is possibly TRBD2 (5 bases). Germline V CDR1 and CDR2: SGHRS, YFSETQ. V was trimmed by 7 bases and J by 6 bases, leaving 11 bases between them. The CDR3 extends over 12 amino acids. CDR3 amino acids: CASAISGNEQFF. In nucleotides, the CDR3 is TGCGCCAGCGCGATCAGCGGCAATGAGCAGTTCTTC. Full variable domain (missing parts from reference TRBV5-1 and TRBJ2-1): KAGVTQTPRYLIKTRGQQVTLSCSPISGHRSVSWYQQTPGQGLQFLFEYFSETQRNKGNFPGRFSGRQFSNSRSEMNVSTLELGDSALYLCASAISGNEQFFGPGTRLTVL.

The CDR3 DNA reads TGTGCCAGCAGCACCCTTAGCGGAATACAAGAGACCCAGTACTTC. This encodes CASSTLSGIQETQYF. The chain is built from TRBV11-2 and TRBJ2-5, with D tentatively TRBD2 (6 bases). The length of the CDR3 is 15 residues. CDR1 is SGHAT, CDR2 FQNNGV, per germline. The ends were cut back, 5 bases at V and 2 bases at J, with 15 bases in the middle.

This clonotype was recorded a few times. V is TRBV7-3 and J is TRBJ2-2, with TRBD2 as a possible D gene (6 bases). V lost 2 bases, J lost 5 bases, and 15 bases lay in between. The CDR3 extends over 16 amino acids. Germline V lookup: CDR1 SGHTA, CDR2 FQGTGA. CDR3 bases: TGTGCCAGCAGCTTAGGAGCGAGAGGAGGGACCGGGGAGCTGTTTTTT. Protein: CASSLGARGGTGELFF.

The chain links TRBV28 to TRBJ1-5; TRBD1 matches at 11 bases. The V segment lost 6 bases and the J segment 3 bases; nucleotides outside the gene matches: 10. The germline CDR1 and CDR2 sequences are MDHEN and SYDVKM. The CDR3 has 17 amino acids. The chain's CDR3 is CASRARTGGVFNQPQHF. The CDR3 coding sequence is TGTGCCAGCAGAGCCAGGACAGGGGGCGTTTTCAATCAGCCCCAGCATTTT.

This clonotype has a handful of counts. The V call is TRBV5-1, the J call TRBJ2-1; 7 nucleotides line up with TRBD2. The V segment lost 7 bases and the J segment 6 bases; nucleotides outside the gene matches: 13. From germline, CDR1 is SGHRS and CDR2 YFSETQ. The CDR3 covers 15 residues. CDR3 loop: CASLERPGGRNEQFF. The CDR3 DNA follows: TGCGCCAGCCTCGAGAGACCGGGAGGACGCAATGAGCAGTTCTTC.

This rearrangement joins TRBV11-3 to TRBJ2-3, with 11 positions matching TRBD2. V dropped 5 bases and J dropped 2; count of bases not matched to a gene: 3. Germline V lookup: CDR1 SGHNT, CDR2 YENEEA. CDR3 length: 15 residues. The CDR3, as DNA: TGTGCCAGCAGCGTGACTAGCGGGACCACAGATACGCAGTATTTT. Translated, it gives CASSVTSGTTDTQYF. Using reference TRBV11-3 and TRBJ2-3 for the parts outside the CDR3, the full variable domain is EAGVVQSPRYKIIEKKQPVAFWCNPISGHNTLYWYLQNLGQGPELLIRYENEEAVDDSQLPKDRFSAERLKGVDSTLKIQPAELGDSAVYLCASSVTSGTTDTQYFGPGTRLTVL.